Below, 30 T cell receptor beta chains from the same sample are listed, as sequenced in a study of T cell changes during pregnancy in multiple sclerosis. The method was immunoSEQ multiplex PCR; TCRdb's version includes in-frame clones alone and lacks a portion of them. The sample lists 30,000 to 35,000 clones, about 90% occurring once. The sample was CD4+ T cells from peripheral blood mononuclear cells, taken in the third trimester of pregnancy. Source of these receptors: a female donor in good health, enrolled as a control in a pregnancy study.

This sequence joins TRBV14 and TRBJ2-5; D possibly corresponds to TRBD2 (5 bases). V dropped 0 bases and J dropped 8 bases, with 13 bases sitting between them. This CDR3 comprises 14 residues. Germline values: CDR1 SGHDN, CDR2 FVKESK. CDR3 region: CASSQEMWRATQYF. CDR3 in DNA: TGTGCCAGCAGCCAAGAGATGTGGCGGGCCACCCAGTACTTC. The variable domain in full, with the rest retrieved from reference TRBV14 and TRBJ2-5, is EAGVTQFPSHSVIEKGQTVTLRCDPISGHDNLYWYRRVMGKEIKFLLHFVKESKQDESGMPNNRFLAERTGGTYSTLKVQPAELEDSGVYFCASSQEMWRATQYFGPGTRLLVL.

The chain employs TRBV5-4 and TRBJ2-5, with D perhaps TRBD2 (6 bases). Trimming took 1 base from V and 2 from J, leaving 12 bases between them. The CDR3 sequence is 15 residues long. Germline CDR1 SGHNT, CDR2 YYREEE (reference sequence). CDR3 nucleotides: TGTGCCAGCAGCTTGAATATGGCGGGGCAAGAGACCCAGTACTTC. It encodes CASSLNMAGQETQYF.

This clone was seen once. The rearrangement joins TRBV28 to TRBJ2-7; unclear D gene. The V gene lost 5 bases and the J gene lost 5 bases, with 10 bases spanning the gap. Germline V gene data show CDR1 as MDHEN and CDR2 as SYDVKM. The CDR3 runs 12 residues. In DNA form, the CDR3 reads TGTGCCAGCAGTCCCGTCCCCGACGAGCAGTACTTC. It specifies CASSPVPDEQYF.

This rearrangement joins TRBV28 to TRBJ1-4; 9 nucleotides align to TRBD1. The germline gives CDR1 MDHEN, CDR2 SYDVKM. The CDR3 loop spans 16 amino acids. Germline trimming cut 4 bases from V and 8 bases from J; bases unmatched to any gene: 11. CDR3 sequence (DNA): TGTGCCAGCAGTTCCCTTTTTGGGACAGGGTTAGAAAAACTGTTTTTT. Protein product: CASSSLFGTGLEKLFF.

This clone has only a few counts. This chain uses TRBV15 with TRBJ2-7; TRBD1 matches at 10 bases. V trimming: 4 bases; J trimming: 3 bases; junction bases outside the gene matches: 12. The CDR3 has 17 amino acids. Per germline, CDR1 LNHNV and CDR2 YYDKDF (reference sequence). CDR3 bases: TGTGCCACCAGCACTTCTACCCCGGGACAGGGGTTCTACGAGCAGTACTTC. Protein sequence: CATSTSTPGQGFYEQYF.

This clone was counted a single time. The V gene is TRBV5-1, the J gene TRBJ2-5; D is possibly TRBD1 (5 bases). CDR1 is SGHRS, CDR2 YFSETQ, per germline. Trimming pared 1 base from V and 5 bases from J, leaving 12 bases between. The CDR3 runs to 14 residues. The CDR3 region has the DNA TGCGCCAGCAGCTTGCAGGGTCTGGGGGAGACCCAGTACTTC. As protein: CASSLQGLGETQYF. Filled out from reference TRBV5-1 and TRBJ2-5, the complete variable domain reads KAGVTQTPRYLIKTRGQQVTLSCSPISGHRSVSWYQQTPGQGLQFLFEYFSETQRNKGNFPGRFSGRQFSNSRSEMNVSTLELGDSALYLCASSLQGLGETQYFGPGTRLLVL.

The chain combines TRBV6-6 with TRBJ2-3; the match to TRBD2 covers 13 bases. The V segment lost 8 bases and the J segment 3 bases; nucleotides outside the gene matches: 8. This CDR3 comprises 16 residues. Germline V gives CDR1 MNHNY, CDR2 SVGAGI (reference sequence). This CDR3 reads CASLLRGLAGTDTQYF. In nucleotides, the CDR3 is TGTGCCAGCTTACTAAGGGGACTAGCGGGGACAGATACGCAGTATTTT.

The rearrangement uses TRBV29-1 and TRBJ2-7; D perhaps matches TRBD1 (6 bases). From germline, CDR1 is SQVTM and CDR2 ANQGSEA. The germline V and J ends were trimmed by 6 bases and 6 bases, with 15 bases remaining between them. The CDR3 sequence is 12 residues long. The CDR3 sequence is CSVRQELSEQYF. The CDR3, as DNA: TGCAGCGTCCGACAGGAGTTGAGCGAGCAGTACTTC.

This rearrangement joins TRBV11-3 to TRBJ2-3, with D perhaps matching TRBD1 (7 bases). CDR1 is SGHNT and CDR2 is YENEEA in the germline V gene. The CDR3 runs 12 residues. The germline V and J ends were trimmed by 6 bases and 5 bases, with 9 bases remaining between them. Here the CDR3 reads CASSQGGDTQYF. Here the CDR3 DNA reads TGTGCCAGCAGTCAGGGGGGAGATACGCAGTATTTT.

This chain uses TRBV6-6 with TRBJ1-5, with D possibly being TRBD1 (6 bases). CDR3 length: 14 residues. Germline values: CDR1 MNHNY, CDR2 SVGAGI (reference sequence). Trimming took 7 bases from V and 2 from J, leaving 12 bases between them. CDR3 DNA sequence: TGTGCCAGCAAAAGGGGGGGACGCAATCAGCCCCAGCATTTT. This translates into CASKRGGRNQPQHF.

This chain links TRBV7-9 with TRBJ1-6; D is possibly TRBD1 (6 bases). Trimming removed 5 bases from V and 10 bases from J, with 12 bases in between. CDR3 length: 13 residues. Germline CDR1 reads SEHNR; CDR2 reads FQNEAQ (reference sequence). The CDR3 DNA reads TGTGCCAGCAGCACTTACAGGGACTCACCCCTCCACTTT. This encodes CASSTYRDSPLHF.

The CDR3 reads CASSVIWAGNTEAFF. The CDR3 DNA reads as TGTGCCAGCAGCGTTATCTGGGCAGGGAACACTGAAGCTTTCTTT. This chain joins TRBV9 and TRBJ1-1, with D unresolved. Between the trimmed V and J ends, which lost 2 bases and 1 base, there was a span of 12 bases. The germline V gene encodes CDR1 SGDLS and CDR2 YYNGEE. CDR3 length equals 15 residues. The complete variable domain, with remaining parts taken from reference TRBV9 and TRBJ1-1, reads DSGVTQTPKHLITATGQRVTLRCSPRSGDLSVYWYQQSLDQGLQFLIQYYNGEERAKGNILERFSAQQFPDLHSELNLSSLELGDSALYFCASSVIWAGNTEAFFGQGTRLTVV.

V is TRBV7-9 and J is TRBJ2-7; 7 nucleotides agree with TRBD1. Per the germline V gene, CDR1 is SEHNR and CDR2 is FQNEAQ (reference sequence). CDR3 length: 12 residues. Losses at the gene ends were 4 bases for V and 5 bases for J; bases not matched to a gene: 2. The CDR3 DNA is TGTGCCAGCAGCTCGACAGGGAACGAGCAGTACTTC. It yields the protein CASSSTGNEQYF. The full variable domain, its missing parts supplied by reference TRBV7-9 and TRBJ2-7, is DTGVSQNPRHKITKRGQNVTFRCDPISEHNRLYWYRQTLGQGPEFLTYFQNEAQLEKSRLLSDRFSAERPKGSFSTLEIQRTEQGDSAMYLCASSSTGNEQYFGPGTRLTVT.

A remark on this clone: This sample also contains other DNA sequences that code for the same CDR3. The chain couples TRBV14 to TRBJ1-1; possibly TRBD1 for D (6 bases). Between the trimmed V and J ends, which lost 4 bases and 2 bases, there was a span of 8 bases. Per germline, CDR1 SGHDN and CDR2 FVKESK. This CDR3 is 13 amino acids long. CDR3 in DNA: TGTGCCAGCAGCCTACAGGGTAACACTGAAGCTTTCTTT. Encoded protein: CASSLQGNTEAFF.

This clone was observed once. The V call is TRBV19, the J call TRBJ2-7; TRBD1 might be the D (5 bases). The CDR3 extends over 13 amino acids. Looked up from germline, CDR1 is LNHDA and CDR2 is SQIVND (reference sequence). V was shortened by 8 bases and J by 2 bases, with 13 bases between the two germline ends. CDR3 nucleotide sequence: TGTGCCAGTCGGCCAGGGCCAACCTACGAGCAGTACTTC. It specifies CASRPGPTYEQYF.

The V gene is TRBV19, the J gene TRBJ2-2; 16 nucleotides line up with TRBD2. CDR3 length: 19 residues. From germline, CDR1 is LNHDA and CDR2 SQIVND (reference sequence). V shed 5 bases and J 7 bases; nucleotides not matched to a gene: 13. In DNA, the CDR3 is TGTGCCAGTAGTCCCGGGACTAGCGGGAGGGCCGGTAAAGTCGGGGAGCTGTTTTTT. It codes for CASSPGTSGRAGKVGELFF.

J is TRBJ2-7 and V is TRBV5-6, with TRBD1 as a possible D gene (6 bases). Trimming pared 0 bases from V and 1 base from J, leaving 17 bases between. Germline V gene data show CDR1 as SGHDT and CDR2 as YYEEEE. This CDR3 is 17 amino acids long. The CDR3 DNA sequence: TGTGCCAGCAGCTTGGCCAAGAAGGCAGGGACATCCTACGAGCAGTACTTC. Protein sequence: CASSLAKKAGTSYEQYF.

The chain recombines TRBV9 with TRBJ2-3, with 10 nucleotides matching TRBD1. Per germline, CDR1 SGDLS and CDR2 YYNGEE. The length of the CDR3 is 15 residues. V lost 6 bases to trimming and J lost 1 base; unmatched junction nucleotides: 5. CDR3 coding DNA: TGTGCCAGCAACCTGGGGACAGGGGGCACAGATACGCAGTATTTT. It translates to CASNLGTGGTDTQYF.

The chain is built from TRBV18 and TRBJ1-2; TRBD1 might be the D (5 bases). This CDR3 spans 15 amino acids. Germline V gives CDR1 KGHSH, CDR2 LQKENI. The V gene lost 3 bases and the J gene lost 5 bases, with 16 bases spanning the gap. The CDR3, as DNA: TGTGCCAGCTCACCCGCCCCGACAGATATTTATGGCTACACCTTC. Its protein is CASSPAPTDIYGYTF.

V gene TRBV10-3 combines with J gene TRBJ2-2; tentative D call: TRBD1 (5 bases). There are 14 residues in the CDR3. V was trimmed by 11 bases and J by 0 bases, leaving 13 bases between them. The germline CDR1 and CDR2 sequences are ENHRY and SYGVKD. This CDR3 is CASWEGANTGELFF. The DNA of the CDR3 is TGTGCCTCCTGGGAAGGGGCGAACACCGGGGAGCTGTTTTTT.

This clone was counted between two and nine times. The chain employs TRBV10-3 and TRBJ2-7, with TRBD1 matching 9 bases. Germline CDR1 reads ENHRY; CDR2 reads SYGVKD. The CDR3 consists of 14 residues. V gave up 6 bases and J gave up 4 bases; unmatched junction bases: 7. Here the CDR3 DNA reads TGTGCCATCAGATCCCAACAGGGGGCGTACGAGCAGTACTTC. This translates into CAIRSQQGAYEQYF.

This rearrangement joins TRBV19 to TRBJ2-1; 13 bases fit TRBD2. The germline V gene encodes CDR1 LNHDA and CDR2 SQIVND (reference sequence). The length of the CDR3 is 16 residues. V trimming: 3 bases; J trimming: 8 bases; junction bases outside the gene matches: 7. The CDR3 DNA reads as TGTGCCAGTAGTATTTCCGGGACTAGCGGGGTCTATGAGCAGTTCTTC. Its translation is CASSISGTSGVYEQFF.

The chain employs TRBV6-6 and TRBJ1-1; D remains unclear. The CDR3 contains 13 residues. V was cut by 5 bases and J by 1 base, with 8 bases left in between. Germline V gives CDR1 MNHNY, CDR2 SVGAGI (reference sequence). The CDR3 DNA is TGTGCCAGCAGTACACGAACGAACACTGAAGCTTTCTTT. Its protein is CASSTRTNTEAFF.

The V call is TRBV7-9, the J call TRBJ1-2; 7 nucleotides match TRBD1. The J segment lost 3 bases and the V segment lost 0 bases, leaving 10 bases of the junction unmatched. CDR1 and CDR2 (germline): SEHNR, FQNEAQ (reference sequence). CDR3 size: 17 residues. The CDR3 spells CASSLASTGNADYGYTF. CDR3 coding DNA: TGTGCCAGCAGCTTAGCCTCGACAGGGAATGCGGACTATGGCTACACCTTC.

The chain employs TRBV10-3 and TRBJ1-5; 8 bases are shared with TRBD1. J gave up 5 bases and V 6 bases, and 6 bases lay outside the gene matches. The CDR3 loop spans 14 amino acids. Germline-derived CDR1 and CDR2 are ENHRY and SYGVKD. The DNA of the CDR3 is TGTGCCATCAGAACTGACAGGGGTTATCAGCCCCAGCATTTT. Protein product: CAIRTDRGYQPQHF.

CDR3 protein: CASSIIPAGSYEQYF. In DNA form, the CDR3 reads TGTGCCAGCTCCATTATTCCGGCGGGCTCCTACGAGCAGTACTTC. The chain has TRBV19 and TRBJ2-7, with D perhaps matching TRBD2 (5 bases). With 9 bases removed from V and 0 bases from J, the gap between germline ends came to 18 bases. The CDR3 contains 15 residues. CDR1 and CDR2 (germline): LNHDA, SQIVND (reference sequence).

This clone was seen a handful of times. The rearrangement uses TRBV30 and TRBJ1-1; D is unresolved. Germline assignment: CDR1 GTSNPN and CDR2 SVGIG (reference sequence). V was trimmed by 2 bases and J by 3 bases, leaving 7 bases between them. The CDR3 consists of 12 residues. CDR3 in DNA: TGTGCCTGGAGTAAACGGGACACTGAAGCTTTCTTT. Residues: CAWSKRDTEAFF.

Details on this clone: Other DNA sequences in this specimen translate into the identical CDR3. The chain is built from TRBV19 and TRBJ1-3; 7 positions match TRBD1. CDR1 is LNHDA and CDR2 is SQIVND in the germline V gene (reference sequence). The V segment lost 1 base and the J segment 3 bases; nucleotides outside the gene matches: 6. CDR3 length equals 16 residues. Written as DNA, the CDR3 is TGTGCCAGTAGTATAGGACAGGGCATCTTTGGAAACACCATATATTTT. Translated, it gives CASSIGQGIFGNTIYF. Supplemented by reference TRBV19 and TRBJ1-3, the full variable domain reads DGGITQSPKYLFRKEGQNVTLSCEQNLNHDAMYWYRQDPGQGLRLIYYSQIVNDFQKGDIAEGYSVSREKKESFPLTVTSAQKNPTAFYLCASSIGQGIFGNTIYFGEGSWLTVV.

The V and J genes are TRBV6-1 and TRBJ2-4, with D unclear. There are 16 residues in the CDR3. In germline, CDR1 is MNHNS, CDR2 SASEGT. Trimming shortened V by 4 bases and J by 0 bases, and 13 bases separated the two germline ends. CDR3 in DNA: TGTGCCAGCAGTGTCCCAATTCTCGGAGCCAAAAACATTCAGTACTTC. It translates to CASSVPILGAKNIQYF.

V gene TRBV5-1 combines with J gene TRBJ2-3, with D possibly being TRBD1 (6 bases). Germline V CDR1 and CDR2: SGHRS, YFSETQ. Trimming cost V 4 bases and J 1 base, with 13 bases left between them. This CDR3 comprises 15 residues. The CDR3: CASSVRGSGTDTQYF. CDR3 nucleotide sequence: TGCGCCAGCAGCGTCAGGGGTTCAGGCACAGATACGCAGTATTTT.